The rows below give T cell receptor beta chains drawn from one sample of a study of cytomegalovirus exposure and HLA in healthy donors. The repertoire was sequenced with immunoSEQ multiplex PCR; TCRdb's copy has only in-frame clones and lacks some. Of some 110,000 clones listed, 60% to 85% are singletons. Sequencing was performed on PBMCs. These receptor sequences come from a man aged 45 to 65 in good health and CMV-seronegative. Each CDR3 is given without its conserved first and last residue.

V,J,CDR3
TRBV6-1,TRBJ1-2,ASRQGSYGYT
TRBV5-1,TRBJ2-3,ASSLVEEPDTQY
TRBV5-6,TRBJ1-4,ASSWRQPRGEKLF
TRBV14,TRBJ1-2,ASSRYPRTNYGYT
TRBV6-4,TRBJ1-6,ASRGPGTGSNSPLH
TRBV7-8,TRBJ2-2,ASWDNKRTNTGELF
TRBV19,TRBJ1-1,ASSHKGDTEAF
TRBV6-6,TRBJ2-1,ASSYRGGYNEQF
TRBV6-6,TRBJ2-3,ASSAQRGGSPDTQY
TRBV4-1,TRBJ1-1,ASSKLTGKDTEAF
TRBV7-9,TRBJ1-2,ASSPGRGYGYT
TRBV5-1,TRBJ2-1,ASSLFLYNEQF
TRBV28,TRBJ1-2,ASSSREIGYT
TRBV18,TRBJ2-3,ASSLAGDSTDTQY
TRBV6-1,TRBJ2-7,ASSWGGSSYEQY
TRBV28,TRBJ2-5,ASSPHGLAGPETQY
TRBV4-3,TRBJ2-2,ASSQEGGGPGELF